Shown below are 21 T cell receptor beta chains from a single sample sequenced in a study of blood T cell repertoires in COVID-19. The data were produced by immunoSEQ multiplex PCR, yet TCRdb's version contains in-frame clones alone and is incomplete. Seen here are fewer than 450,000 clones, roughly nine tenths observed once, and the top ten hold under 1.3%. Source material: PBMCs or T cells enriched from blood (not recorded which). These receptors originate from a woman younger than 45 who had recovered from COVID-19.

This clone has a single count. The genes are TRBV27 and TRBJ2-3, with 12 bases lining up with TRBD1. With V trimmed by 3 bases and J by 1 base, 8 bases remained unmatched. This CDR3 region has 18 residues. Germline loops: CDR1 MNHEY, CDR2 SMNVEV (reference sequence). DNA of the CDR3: TGTGCCAGCAGTTTCTTTCCGGGACAGGGGGCAGGCACAGATACGCAGTATTTT. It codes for CASSFFPGQGAGTDTQYF.

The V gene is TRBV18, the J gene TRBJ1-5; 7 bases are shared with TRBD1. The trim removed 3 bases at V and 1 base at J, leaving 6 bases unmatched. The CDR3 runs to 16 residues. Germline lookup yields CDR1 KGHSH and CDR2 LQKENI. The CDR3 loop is CASSPYRGDSNQPQHF. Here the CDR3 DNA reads TGTGCCAGCTCACCTTACAGGGGAGACAGCAATCAGCCCCAGCATTTT.

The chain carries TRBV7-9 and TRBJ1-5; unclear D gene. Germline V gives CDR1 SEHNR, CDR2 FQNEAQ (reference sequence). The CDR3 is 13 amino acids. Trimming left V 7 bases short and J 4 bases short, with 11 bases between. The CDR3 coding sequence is TGTGCCAGCACCGGTCAGGAAAATCAGCCCCAGCATTTT. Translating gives CASTGQENQPQHF.

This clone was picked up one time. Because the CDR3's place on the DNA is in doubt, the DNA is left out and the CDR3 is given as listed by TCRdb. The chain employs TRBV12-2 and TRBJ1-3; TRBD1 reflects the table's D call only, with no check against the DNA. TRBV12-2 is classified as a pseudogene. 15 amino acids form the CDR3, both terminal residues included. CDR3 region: CASRQCWAVGNTIYF.

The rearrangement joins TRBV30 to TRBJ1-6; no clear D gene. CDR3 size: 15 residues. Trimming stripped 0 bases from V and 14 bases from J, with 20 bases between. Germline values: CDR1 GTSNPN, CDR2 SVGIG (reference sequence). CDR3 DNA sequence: TGTGCCTGGAGTGTATCTCTCAGCGCAATCAATTCCCTCCACTTT. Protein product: CAWSVSLSAINSLHF.

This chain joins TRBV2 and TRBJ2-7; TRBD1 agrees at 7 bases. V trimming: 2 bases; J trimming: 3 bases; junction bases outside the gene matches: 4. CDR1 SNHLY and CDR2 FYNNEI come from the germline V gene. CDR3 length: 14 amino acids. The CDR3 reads CASSESRQGYEQYF. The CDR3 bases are TGTGCCAGCAGTGAATCCCGACAGGGCTACGAGCAGTACTTC.

The CDR3 coding sequence is TGTGCCAGCAGCCAAAGGACAGGGGCCCCATACTATGGCTACACCTTC. It encodes CASSQRTGAPYYGYTF. This chain uses TRBV3-1 (or the pseudogene TRBV3-2) with TRBJ1-2; 9 nucleotides agree with TRBD1. Per germline, CDR1 LGHDT and CDR2 YNNKEL (reference sequence). J lost 3 bases, V lost 2 bases, and 7 bases had no gene match. The CDR3 is 16 residues long.

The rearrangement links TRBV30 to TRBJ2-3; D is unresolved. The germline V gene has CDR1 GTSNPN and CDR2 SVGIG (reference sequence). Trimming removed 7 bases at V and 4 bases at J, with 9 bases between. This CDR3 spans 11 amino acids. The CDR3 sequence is CALQNADTQYF. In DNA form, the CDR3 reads TGTGCCTTGCAGAACGCAGATACGCAGTATTTT.

The CDR3 loop reads CASSLGVDGEGYTF. The CDR3 DNA reads TGCGCCAGCAGCTTGGGGGTCGACGGGGAGGGCTACACCTTC. This chain joins TRBV5-1 and TRBJ1-2; D unresolved. This CDR3 is 14 amino acids long. From germline, CDR1 is SGHRS and CDR2 YFSETQ. V lost 0 bases and J lost 8, with 14 bases in between.

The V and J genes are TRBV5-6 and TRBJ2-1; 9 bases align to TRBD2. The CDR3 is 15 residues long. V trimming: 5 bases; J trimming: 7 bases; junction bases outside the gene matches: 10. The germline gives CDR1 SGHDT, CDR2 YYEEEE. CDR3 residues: CASRTPSGDYNEQFF. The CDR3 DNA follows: TGTGCCAGCAGAACCCCTAGCGGGGATTATAATGAGCAGTTCTTC.

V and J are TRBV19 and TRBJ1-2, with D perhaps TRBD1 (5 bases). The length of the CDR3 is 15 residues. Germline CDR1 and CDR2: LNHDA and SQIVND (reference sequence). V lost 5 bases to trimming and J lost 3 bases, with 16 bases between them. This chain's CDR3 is CASSEPGKTYYGYTF. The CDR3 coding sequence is TGTGCCAGTAGTGAACCAGGGAAGACTTACTATGGCTACACCTTC.

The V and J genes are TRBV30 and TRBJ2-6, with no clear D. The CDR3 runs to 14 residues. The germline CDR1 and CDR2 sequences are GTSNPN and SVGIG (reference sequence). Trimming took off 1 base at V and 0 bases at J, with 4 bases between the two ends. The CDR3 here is CAWSGHSGANVLTF. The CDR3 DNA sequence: TGTGCCTGGAGTGGACACTCTGGGGCCAACGTCCTGACTTTC.

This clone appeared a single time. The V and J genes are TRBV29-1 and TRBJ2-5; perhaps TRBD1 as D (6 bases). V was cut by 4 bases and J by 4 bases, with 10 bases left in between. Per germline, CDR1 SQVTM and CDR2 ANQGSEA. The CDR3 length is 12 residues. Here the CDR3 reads CSVGQGRETQYF. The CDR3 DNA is TGCAGCGTTGGGCAGGGGAGAGAGACCCAGTACTTC.

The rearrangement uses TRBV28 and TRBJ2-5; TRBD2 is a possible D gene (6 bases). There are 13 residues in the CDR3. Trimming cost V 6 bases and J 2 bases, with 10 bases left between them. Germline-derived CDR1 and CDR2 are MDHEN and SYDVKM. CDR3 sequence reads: CASSASAQETQYF. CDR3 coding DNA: TGTGCCAGCAGCGCTAGCGCTCAAGAGACCCAGTACTTC.

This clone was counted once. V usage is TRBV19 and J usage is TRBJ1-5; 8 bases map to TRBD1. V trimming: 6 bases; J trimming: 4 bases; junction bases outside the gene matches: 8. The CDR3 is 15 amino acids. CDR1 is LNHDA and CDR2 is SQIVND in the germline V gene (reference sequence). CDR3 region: CASRTTDRANQPQHF. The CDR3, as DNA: TGTGCCAGTAGGACCACGGACAGGGCTAATCAGCCCCAGCATTTT. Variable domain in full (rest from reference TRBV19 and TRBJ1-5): DGGITQSPKYLFRKEGQNVTLSCEQNLNHDAMYWYRQDPGQGLRLIYYSQIVNDFQKGDIAEGYSVSREKKESFPLTVTSAQKNPTAFYLCASRTTDRANQPQHFGDGTRLSIL.

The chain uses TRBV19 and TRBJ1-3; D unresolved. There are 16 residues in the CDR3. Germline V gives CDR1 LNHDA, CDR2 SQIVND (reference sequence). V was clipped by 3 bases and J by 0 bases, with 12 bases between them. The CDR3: CASSIRTTNSGNTIYF. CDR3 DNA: TGTGCCAGTAGTATCCGCACTACCAACTCTGGAAACACCATATATTTT.

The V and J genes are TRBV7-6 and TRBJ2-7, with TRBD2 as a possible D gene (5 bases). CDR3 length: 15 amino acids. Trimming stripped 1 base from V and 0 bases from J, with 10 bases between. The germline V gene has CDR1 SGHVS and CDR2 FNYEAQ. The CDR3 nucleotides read TGTGCCAGCAGCTTAGATACGGGGAGCTCCTACGAGCAGTACTTC. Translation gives CASSLDTGSSYEQYF.

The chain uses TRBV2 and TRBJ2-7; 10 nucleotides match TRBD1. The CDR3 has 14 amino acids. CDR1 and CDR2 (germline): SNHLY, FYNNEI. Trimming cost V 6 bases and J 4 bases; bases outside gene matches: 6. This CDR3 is CASSPGQGRYEQYF. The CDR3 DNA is TGTGCCAGCAGCCCGGGACAGGGGAGGTACGAGCAGTACTTC.

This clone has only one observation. The CDR3 DNA follows: TGTGCCAGTAGTACAGGGGGCCGACCCCCCGAACCACCTACGCAGTATTTT. This gives the protein CASSTGGRPPEPPTQYF. V and J are TRBV19 and TRBJ2-3, with TRBD1 identical over 8 bases. J lost 8 bases, V lost 4 bases, and 17 bases had no gene match. Germline V gene lookup returns CDR1 LNHDA and CDR2 SQIVND (reference sequence). There are 17 residues in the CDR3.

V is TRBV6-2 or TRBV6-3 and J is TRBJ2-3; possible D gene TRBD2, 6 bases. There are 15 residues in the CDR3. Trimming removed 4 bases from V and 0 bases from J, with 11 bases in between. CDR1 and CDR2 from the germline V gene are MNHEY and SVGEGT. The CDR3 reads CASSLRGHSTDTQYF. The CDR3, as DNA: TGTGCCAGCAGTTTGCGGGGCCATAGCACAGATACGCAGTATTTT.

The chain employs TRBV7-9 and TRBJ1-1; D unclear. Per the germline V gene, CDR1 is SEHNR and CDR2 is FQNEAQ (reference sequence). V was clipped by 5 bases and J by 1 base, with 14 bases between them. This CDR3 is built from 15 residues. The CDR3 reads CASSLRTGGNTEAFF. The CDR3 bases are TGTGCCAGCAGCCTGAGGACGGGAGGGAACACTGAAGCTTTCTTT.